These 26 T cell receptor beta chains came from one sample sequenced in a study of blood T cell repertoires in COVID-19. Data came from immunoSEQ multiplex PCR; TCRdb stores just in-frame clones and leaves some out. The table shows 260,000 or so clones, with about nine tenths occurring only once. Sequenced sample: PBMCs or T cells enriched from blood (not recorded which). Receptors were obtained from a woman in her 40s with acute COVID-19.

J is TRBJ2-1 and V is TRBV5-4; tentatively, D is TRBD1 (6 bases). Looked up from germline, CDR1 is SGHNT and CDR2 is YYREEE (reference sequence). Trimming pared 10 bases from V and 9 bases from J, leaving 20 bases between. This CDR3 spans 13 amino acids. The CDR3 here is CAGGRANHAEQFF. The CDR3 bases are TGTGCCGGGGGCAGGGCCAACCACGCTGAGCAGTTCTTC.

The chain employs TRBV18 and TRBJ2-1; 8 nucleotides line up with TRBD1. The CDR3 loop spans 17 amino acids. Trimming cost V 6 bases and J 0 bases; bases outside gene matches: 10. The V gene's germline CDR1 is KGHSH and CDR2 LQKENI. The CDR3 protein is CASSMTGAVGSYNEQFF. Here the CDR3 DNA reads TGTGCCAGCTCTATGACAGGGGCGGTGGGCTCCTACAATGAGCAGTTCTTC. Supplemented by reference TRBV18 and TRBJ2-1, the full variable domain reads NAGVMQNPRHLVRRRGQEARLRCSPMKGHSHVYWYRQLPEEGLKFMVYLQKENIIDESGMPKERFSAEFPKEGPSILRIQQVVRGDSAAYFCASSMTGAVGSYNEQFFGPGTRLTVL.

This rearrangement joins TRBV7-9 to TRBJ2-1; 11 nucleotides line up with TRBD2. The trim removed 5 bases at V and 9 bases at J, leaving 9 bases unmatched. Germline V gives CDR1 SEHNR, CDR2 FQNEAQ (reference sequence). This CDR3 spans 15 amino acids. In DNA, the CDR3 is TGTGCCAGCAGCCCAGGGACTAGCGGTGAGGGTGAGCAGTTCTTC. Encoded protein: CASSPGTSGEGEQFF.

For this clone: Compared with germline, one end of the junction differs, possibly owing to a read error. The genes are TRBV7-7 and TRBJ2-1; 9 positions match TRBD2. CDR3 length: 15 amino acids. CDR1 is SSHAT and CDR2 is FNYEAQ in the germline V gene (reference sequence). CDR3 nucleotides: TGTGCTAGCAGCTTAGCGGGAGCGTTGCCCAATGAGCAGTTCTTC. The encoded protein is CASSLAGALPNEQFF.

The chain couples TRBV2 to TRBJ1-2; D might be TRBD1 (5 bases). The ends were cut back, 3 bases at V and 3 bases at J, with 35 bases in the middle. CDR1 and CDR2 (germline): SNHLY, FYNNEI. CDR3 size: 22 residues. CDR3 DNA sequence: TGTGCCAGCAGTGATTCTCGGGGGGGGACCAGTCCCCGTACCCCTAGCTACTATGGCTACACCTTC. Amino acids: CASSDSRGGTSPRTPSYYGYTF.

This clone was counted a few times. This CDR3 is also generated by other DNA sequences in the sample. This rearrangement joins TRBV5-1 to TRBJ2-5; 7 bases are shared with TRBD1. The V and J ends lost 0 bases and 0 bases, in that order; junction bases with no gene match: 8. The CDR3 runs 17 residues. CDR1 is SGHRS and CDR2 is YFSETQ in the germline V gene. CDR3 in DNA: TGCGCCAGCAGCTTGGGGGCACGGACAGGATACCAAGAGACCCAGTACTTC. Encoded protein: CASSLGARTGYQETQYF. The whole variable domain, filled in from reference TRBV5-1 and TRBJ2-5, reads KAGVTQTPRYLIKTRGQQVTLSCSPISGHRSVSWYQQTPGQGLQFLFEYFSETQRNKGNFPGRFSGRQFSNSRSEMNVSTLELGDSALYLCASSLGARTGYQETQYFGPGTRLLVL.

As to this clone: The identical CDR3 is also encoded by other nucleotide sequences in the sample. This chain connects TRBV19 to TRBJ1-2; the D gene is possibly TRBD1 (5 bases). CDR3 length: 13 amino acids. The V gene lost 3 bases and the J gene lost 2 bases, with 7 bases spanning the gap. CDR1 is LNHDA and CDR2 is SQIVND in the germline V gene (reference sequence). The CDR3 nucleotides read TGTGCCAGTAGTATCGGGGGGAACTATGGCTACACCTTC. Protein: CASSIGGNYGYTF.

This clone turned up a few times. V usage is TRBV25-1 and J usage is TRBJ1-1; 11 nucleotides line up with TRBD1. Per germline, CDR1 MGHDK and CDR2 SYGVNS. This CDR3 has 15 amino acids. J gave up 4 bases and V 6 bases, and 7 bases lay outside the gene matches. DNA of the CDR3: TGTGCCAGCAGCGGGACAGGGGGTTTTGGCACTGAAGCTTTCTTT. Amino acid sequence: CASSGTGGFGTEAFF.

This chain joins TRBV10-1 and TRBJ2-5, with a tentative D call TRBD2 (5 bases). The V end lost 8 bases, the J end lost 2 bases, and 9 bases lay between the germline ends. The CDR3 contains 12 residues. Germline loops: CDR1 WNHNN, CDR2 SYGVQD (reference sequence). The CDR3 region has the DNA TGCGCCAGCTCTCCGGGACAAGAGACCCAGTACTTC. It yields the protein CASSPGQETQYF.

This chain links TRBV6-1 with TRBJ1-4; the match to TRBD1 covers 8 bases. Per germline, CDR1 MNHNS and CDR2 SASEGT. V shed 4 bases, J shed 4 bases, and the junction held 14 bases outside the gene matches. This CDR3 has 18 residues. The CDR3 protein is CASSGPDRVGNFNEKLFF. The CDR3 coding sequence is TGTGCCAGCAGTGGACCGGACAGGGTAGGGAACTTTAATGAAAAACTGTTTTTT.

This chain joins TRBV4-3 and TRBJ1-5; TRBD1 matches at 8 bases. CDR1 and CDR2 (germline): LGHNA, YSLEER. The CDR3 totals 16 residues. J gave up 5 bases and V 0 bases, and 6 bases lay outside the gene matches. The CDR3 protein is CASSQDAQGADQPQHF. For the CDR3, the DNA is TGCGCCAGCAGCCAAGATGCGCAGGGGGCTGATCAGCCCCAGCATTTT.

The chain couples TRBV5-4 to TRBJ2-6; 8 bases are shared with TRBD1. Germline V gives CDR1 SGHNT, CDR2 YYREEE (reference sequence). With 3 bases clipped from V and 0 bases from J, the junction kept 14 bases outside the gene matches. There are 20 residues in the CDR3. The CDR3 sequence is CASSSYRDRFRDSGANVLTF. CDR3 sequence (DNA): TGTGCCAGCAGCTCATACCGGGACAGGTTCCGAGACTCTGGGGCCAACGTCCTGACTTTC.

The chain links TRBV12-3 or TRBV12-4 to TRBJ2-2, with D unclear. The CDR3 runs 13 residues. The V and J ends lost 4 bases and 7 bases respectively, with 10 bases between them. CDR3 coding DNA: TGTGCCAGCAGTTACACCCCGGGCGGGGAGCTGTTTTTT. It is translated as CASSYTPGGELFF.

The chain employs TRBV6-2 or TRBV6-3 and TRBJ2-7; D gene uncertain. Germline CDR1 and CDR2: MNHEY and SVGEGT. The germline V and J ends were trimmed by 5 bases and 4 bases, with 12 bases remaining between them. CDR3 length: 13 residues. The CDR3: CASSTRVSYEQYV. CDR3 in DNA: TGTGCCAGCAGTACCCGGGTTTCTTACGAGCAGTACGTC.

This sequence joins TRBV9 and TRBJ1-1, with a tentative D call TRBD1 (5 bases). In germline, CDR1 is SGDLS, CDR2 YYNGEE. V was clipped by 0 bases and J by 3 bases, with 12 bases between them. This CDR3 is built from 15 residues. DNA for the CDR3: TGTGCCAGCAGCGTAGAGCAGGGTGGGTACACTGAAGCTTTCTTT. Encoded protein: CASSVEQGGYTEAFF.

The CDR3 loop reads CASSHDRVFNTGELFF. CDR3 nucleotide sequence: TGCGCCAGCAGCCACGACAGGGTATTTAACACCGGGGAGCTGTTTTTT. V and J are TRBV5-1 and TRBJ2-2; 7 bases fit TRBD1. From germline, CDR1 is SGHRS and CDR2 YFSETQ. The CDR3 runs to 16 residues. V lost 4 bases to trimming and J lost 2 bases; unmatched junction nucleotides: 8. Based on the CDR3 plus reference TRBV5-1 and TRBJ2-2, the full variable domain is KAGVTQTPRYLIKTRGQQVTLSCSPISGHRSVSWYQQTPGQGLQFLFEYFSETQRNKGNFPGRFSGRQFSNSRSEMNVSTLELGDSALYLCASSHDRVFNTGELFFGEGSRLTVL.

The chain has TRBV9 and TRBJ2-3; 10 nucleotides line up with TRBD2. The CDR3 extends over 17 amino acids. The V gene end was trimmed by 4 bases and the J gene end by 6 bases; junction bases not matched to a gene: 14. The V gene's germline CDR1 is SGDLS and CDR2 YYNGEE. CDR3 sequence (DNA): TGTGCCAGCAGCCTAGGGGCTAGCGGGAGTAAGGAGGATACGCAGTATTTT. This codes for CASSLGASGSKEDTQYF.

This clone was detected only a few times. V is TRBV10-3 and J is TRBJ1-2; D is uncertain. Trimming shortened V by 0 bases and J by 0 bases, and 8 bases separated the two germline ends. Per germline, CDR1 ENHRY and CDR2 SYGVKD. The CDR3 sequence is 15 residues long. CDR3 sequence: CAISESLSANYGYTF. The CDR3 nucleotides read TGTGCCATCAGTGAGTCCCTGTCGGCTAACTATGGCTACACCTTC.

The V and J genes are TRBV14 and TRBJ1-1; 8 nucleotides match TRBD1. Trimming took 0 bases from V and 3 from J; bases not matched to a gene: 18. Germline assignment: CDR1 SGHDN and CDR2 FVKESK. This CDR3 is built from 20 residues. The CDR3 DNA reads TGTGCCAGCAGCCAAGATTTTTTTGGACAGGGTAAAGTGTGGTACACTGAAGCTTTCTTT. Translated, it gives CASSQDFFGQGKVWYTEAFF.

The chain is built from TRBV24-1 and TRBJ2-5; TRBD1 might be the D (6 bases). Germline V lookup: CDR1 KGHDR, CDR2 SFDVKD. V lost 5 bases and J 5 bases, leaving 14 bases between the germline ends. This CDR3 spans 14 amino acids. The CDR3 loop reads CATSGAGVGETQYF. In nucleotides, the CDR3 is TGTGCCACCAGTGGGGCAGGGGTCGGCGAGACCCAGTACTTC.

The chain is built from TRBV28 and TRBJ1-5; unclear D gene. This CDR3 contains 15 residues. In germline, CDR1 is MDHEN, CDR2 SYDVKM. V was cut by 2 bases and J by 2 bases, with 10 bases left in between. CDR3 nucleotide sequence: TGTGCCAGCAGTTTAGGGGAGGGTGGCAATCAGCCCCAGCATTTT. This sequence encodes CASSLGEGGNQPQHF.

This clone is a singleton in its sample. V usage is TRBV7-2 and J usage is TRBJ2-7; a weak D match, TRBD2 (5 bases). V was pared by 6 bases and J by 6 bases, with 9 bases between. This CDR3 is built from 11 residues. Germline CDR1 and CDR2: SGHTA and FQGNSA. CDR3 protein: CASSAGGEQYV. CDR3 bases: TGTGCCAGCAGTGCTGGAGGCGAGCAGTACGTC.

The chain uses TRBV7-9 and TRBJ2-2; 10 bases are a match to TRBD2. This CDR3 is built from 15 residues. Looked up from germline, CDR1 is SEHNR and CDR2 is FQNEAQ (reference sequence). With V trimmed by 8 bases and J by 2 bases, 5 bases remained unmatched. CDR3 in amino acids: CASPLAGENTGELFF. In nucleotides, the CDR3 is TGTGCCAGCCCCCTAGCGGGAGAAAACACCGGGGAGCTGTTTTTT.

This chain joins TRBV28 and TRBJ2-2; D might be TRBD2 (5 bases). Looked up from germline, CDR1 is MDHEN and CDR2 is SYDVKM. V was trimmed by 4 bases and J by 5 bases, leaving 14 bases between them. The CDR3 spans 15 residues. The CDR3 sequence is CASSSLDSGTGELFF. DNA of the CDR3: TGTGCCAGCAGTTCATTGGACTCTGGGACCGGGGAGCTGTTTTTT.

The rearrangement links TRBV28 to TRBJ1-5; 10 nucleotides line up with TRBD1. V dropped 4 bases and J dropped 0; count of bases not matched to a gene: 9. The germline V gene encodes CDR1 MDHEN and CDR2 SYDVKM. The CDR3 is 18 residues long. The CDR3 nucleotides read TGTGCCAGCAGTTCCGGACAGGGGGTCGCGGGTAGCAATCAGCCCCAGCATTTT. Translated, it gives CASSSGQGVAGSNQPQHF.

This chain links TRBV28 with TRBJ2-7, with 10 bases fitting TRBD2. CDR1 is MDHEN and CDR2 is SYDVKM in the germline V gene. This CDR3 is 15 amino acids long. V lost 3 bases and J lost 4; bases outside the gene matches: 6. The CDR3 reads CASSLLAGARYEQYV. For the CDR3, the DNA is TGTGCCAGCAGTTTGCTAGCGGGAGCTCGTTACGAGCAGTACGTC.